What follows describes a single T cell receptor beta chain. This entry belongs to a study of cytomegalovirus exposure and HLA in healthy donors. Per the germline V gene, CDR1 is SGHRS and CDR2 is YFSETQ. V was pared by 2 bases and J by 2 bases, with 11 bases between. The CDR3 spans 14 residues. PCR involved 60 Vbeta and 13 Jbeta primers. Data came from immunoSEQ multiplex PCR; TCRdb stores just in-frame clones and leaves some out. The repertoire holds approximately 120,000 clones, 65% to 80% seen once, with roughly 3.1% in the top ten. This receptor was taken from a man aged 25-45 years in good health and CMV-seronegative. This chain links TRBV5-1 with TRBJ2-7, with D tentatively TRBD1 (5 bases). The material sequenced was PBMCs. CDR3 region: CASSFRDSPYEQYF. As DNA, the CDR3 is TGCGCCAGCAGCTTCCGAGACAGTCCCTACGAGCAGTACTTC.